This is a list of T cell receptor beta chains from one sample in a study of graft-versus-host responses after intestinal transplantation. These TCRs are of unknown antigen specificity. Sequencing was performed with immunoSEQ multiplex PCR; in TCRdb, only in-frame clones are kept and a portion is missing. The sample lists 70,000 to 95,000 clones, almost 90% occurring once. The starting material was unstimulated CD4+ T cells sorted from spleen or lymph node cells, obtained before intestinal transplant. The receptors originated from a human donor who received an intestinal transplant. Both conserved end residues are part of each CDR3. A D gene is named only where the DNA matches it firmly. Rows give clone size only sometimes, using once, few, many, or a class for an expanded clone.

length	size	J	V	D	DNA	CDR3
16	.	TRBJ1-5	TRBV7-8	.	TGTGCCAGCAGCCGCGGAGGGACGTATAGCAATCAGCCCCAGCATTTT	CASSRGGTYSNQPQHF
15	.	TRBJ1-1	TRBV6-6	.	TGTGCCAGCAGTTACTCGAGGTTCAGGGACACTGAAGCTTTCTTT	CASSYSRFRDTEAFF
13	.	TRBJ1-4	TRBV7-8	TRBD1	TGTGCCAGCGCCGGGACAGAGTATGAAAAACTGTTTTTT	CASAGTEYEKLFF
14	.	TRBJ1-4	TRBV7-9	TRBD1	TGTGCCAGCAGCTCAGGAGGGGGCTGGGAAAAACTGTTTTTT	CASSSGGGWEKLFF
13	.	TRBJ1-1	TRBV27	.	TGTGCCAGCAGTTTTTTCGGGAACACTGAAGCTTTCTTT	CASSFFGNTEAFF
14	.	TRBJ2-1	TRBV6-5	.	TGTGCCAGCGGAACAGGAAGCTCCTACAATGAGCAGTTCTTC	CASGTGSSYNEQFF
15	.	TRBJ2-7	TRBV9	TRBD2	TGTGCCAGCGGAAGTAGCGGGGACCTCTCCTACGAGCAGTACTTC	CASGSSGDLSYEQYF
14	.	TRBJ2-5	TRBV7-9	TRBD2	TGTGCCAGCAGCTGGACTAGTGGGGCGGGGACCCAGTACTTC	CASSWTSGAGTQYF
15	.	TRBJ1-3	TRBV7-9	TRBD1	TGTGCCAGCAGGGGACAGCCGTCGGCTGGAAACACCATATATTTT	CASRGQPSAGNTIYF
14	.	TRBJ1-2	TRBV4-1	TRBD1	TGCGCCAGCAGCCAAGATCGGACAGGGGTTGGCTACACCTTC	CASSQDRTGVGYTF
15	.	TRBJ1-2	TRBV4-2	.	TGTGCCAGCAGCCAAGAAGCACAGGCAGACTATGGCTACACCTTC	CASSQEAQADYGYTF
11	.	TRBJ1-2	TRBV20-1	.	TGCAGTGCCCCGACAAATCCGGGCTACACCTTC	CSAPTNPGYTF
15	.	TRBJ2-5	TRBV18	TRBD1	TGTGCCAGCTCACCAGGTCGGGACAGCCAAGAGACCCAGTACTTC	CASSPGRDSQETQYF
14	once	TRBJ1-2	TRBV18	.	TGTGCCAGCTCACGCGAAGAGCGGGGACATGGCTACACCTTC	CASSREERGHGYTF
19	.	TRBJ1-2	TRBV21-1	.	TGTGCCAGCAGCAAAGATCGGTTCAGAGGTTTCGGGGGTCACTATGGCTACACCTTC	CASSKDRFRGFGGHYGYTF
14	.	TRBJ1-1	TRBV6-5	TRBD1	TGTGCCAGCAACCCTCCAGGGGGGAACACTGAAGCTTTCTTT	CASNPPGGNTEAFF
13	.	TRBJ2-4	TRBV7-2	.	TGTGCCAGCAGCTCACAGGGCGTGAACATTCAGTACTTC	CASSSQGVNIQYF
12	.	TRBJ1-2	TRBV2	.	TGTGCCAGCACAATGGAGGGGTATGGCTACACCTTC	CASTMEGYGYTF
14	.	TRBJ2-1	TRBV7-3	.	TGTGCCAGCAGCCCTACGCGGACGGGAAATGAGCAGTTCTTC	CASSPTRTGNEQFF
16	.	TRBJ1-3	TRBV18	TRBD1	TGTGCCAGCTCACCTAAGGGACAGGGTTCTGGAAACACCATATATTTT	CASSPKGQGSGNTIYF
15	.	TRBJ2-1	TRBV29-1	TRBD2	TGCAGCGTTGGGGAGGGACTAGCGGTCTACAATGAGCAGTTCTTC	CSVGEGLAVYNEQFF
13	.	TRBJ1-1	TRBV18	TRBD1	TGTGCCAGCTCACGGACAGGGGACACTGAAGCTTTCTTT	CASSRTGDTEAFF
15	.	TRBJ1-1	TRBV5-1	.	TGCGCCAGCAGCTTGGGTGGGAGCCCGAACACTGAAGCTTTCTTT	CASSLGGSPNTEAFF
17	.	TRBJ2-1	TRBV18	TRBD2	TGTGCCAGCTCACCTTTGGTAGCGGGGTTAGCCTACAATGAGCAGTTCTTC	CASSPLVAGLAYNEQFF
13	.	TRBJ1-1	TRBV7-9	.	TGTGCCAGCAGCTTAGTTGCAGGGATTGAAGCTTTCTTT	CASSLVAGIEAFF
14	.	TRBJ2-7	TRBV18	.	TGTGCCAGCTCGCCCTCGGTGACGGGCTACGAGCAGTACTTC	CASSPSVTGYEQYF